This T cell receptor beta chain was observed in a study of shared clonotypes between healthy human individuals. Study-wide context: Donors were two women and three men aged 18 to 49. General observations from the study: Non-shared clonotypes had lower generation probabilities than those shared by all four donors. What naive subsets generally showed was a larger estimated richness than memory subsets showed. Rarefaction demonstrated incomplete sorted-subset sequencing despite large depth.

The naive CD8 subset, CD45RO-negative cells positively selected for CCR7, excluded terminally differentiated effector memory CD45RA+ cells. Notes on this clone: What it recognizes is unknown.

V lost 1 base to trimming and J lost 2 bases, with 14 bases between them. Germline V gene sequence: CDR1 SGHDN, CDR2 FVKESK. The CDR3 length is 16 residues. The repertoire was sequenced with immunoSEQ multiplex PCR; TCRdb's copy has only in-frame clones and lacks some. Of about 2,100,000 clones in the sample, approximately 94% were seen once. Sequenced input: naive CD8+ T cells from PBMCs. The origin of this receptor is a man aged 18 to 30 in good health. Some clones in this sample may be carry-over from other donors' samples. The V and J genes are TRBV14 and TRBJ1-2; D might be TRBD1 (5 bases). The CDR3 DNA reads as TGTGCCAGCAGCCAAGCTGGGGGTGGAAGAAACTATGGCTACACCTTC. It encodes CASSQAGGGRNYGYTF.